This T cell receptor beta chain was captured in a study of shared clonotypes between healthy human individuals. Germline V gene lookup returns CDR1 MDHEN and CDR2 SYDVKM. The CDR3 length is 11 residues. Trimming took 6 bases from V and 4 from J, leaving 6 bases between them. Positively selected for CCR7, the CD45RO-negative cells used as naive CD8 cells excluded terminally differentiated effector memory CD45RA+ cells. Assay: immunoSEQ multiplex PCR; the TCRdb copy retains only in-frame clones and omits some. The sample carries 660,000 or so clones, approximately 96% recorded once. The genes are TRBV28 and TRBJ1-1; D remains ambiguous. Sequenced: naive CD8+ T cells sorted from blood. The origin of this receptor is a woman in her twenties or thirties in good health. The CDR3 is CASRHPTEAFF. CDR3 DNA sequence: TGTGCCAGCAGACACCCCACTGAAGCTTTCTTT.